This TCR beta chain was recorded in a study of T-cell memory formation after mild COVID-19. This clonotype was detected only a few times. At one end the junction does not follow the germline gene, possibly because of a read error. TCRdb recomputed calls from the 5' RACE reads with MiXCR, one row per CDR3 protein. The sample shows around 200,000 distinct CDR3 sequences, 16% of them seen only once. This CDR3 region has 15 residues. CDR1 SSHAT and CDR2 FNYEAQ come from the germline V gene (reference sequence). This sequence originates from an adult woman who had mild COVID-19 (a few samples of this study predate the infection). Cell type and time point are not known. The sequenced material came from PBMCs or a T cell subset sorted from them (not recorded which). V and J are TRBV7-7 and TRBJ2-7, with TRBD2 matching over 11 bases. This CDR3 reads CASSLGVAGGYEQYF. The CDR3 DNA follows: TGTGCTAGCAGCTTAGGGGTAGCGGGAGGGTACGAGCAGTACTTC.